This paragraph covers one TCR beta chain sequence. The data originate from a study of technical replicates of blood from four donors. V lost 5 bases, J lost 1 base, and 26 bases lay in between. Germline V gene data show CDR1 as SGHTA and CDR2 as FQGNSA. The CDR3 consists of 19 residues. Assay: immunoSEQ multiplex PCR; the TCRdb copy retains only in-frame clones and omits some. The sample has 55,000 to 60,000 clones, 85% to 95% seen once. What was sequenced was PBMCs. V is TRBV7-2 and J is TRBJ1-1; D is perhaps TRBD1 (6 bases). The origin of this receptor is a human donor in good health. Some clones in this sample may be carry-over from other donors' samples. CDR3 sequence reads: CASSLTSTGLKSWNTEAFF. In DNA form, the CDR3 reads TGTGCCAGCAGCCTGACGTCGACAGGCCTTAAATCTTGGAACACTGAAGCTTTCTTT.